The present entry profiles one T cell receptor beta chain with its context. TCRdb's table, derived via immunoSEQ multiplex PCR, lists solely in-frame clones and lacks some. The sample holds some 410,000 clones, around nine tenths seen once. These data come from a study of control samples from healthy donors and cancer patients. The receptor was isolated from a man aged 35-49 years with head and neck cancer. Sequencing was carried out using PBMCs.

Written as DNA, the CDR3 is TGTGCCAGCAGCTTATGGGACAGTAGCGTATATGGCTACACCTTC. It codes for CASSLWDSSVYGYTF. The chain is built from TRBV7-9 and TRBJ1-2; 7 bases match TRBD1. CDR1 SEHNR and CDR2 FQNEAQ come from the germline V gene (reference sequence). The CDR3 length is 15 residues. Trimming cost V 2 bases and J 5 bases; bases outside gene matches: 8.